The rows below give T cell receptor beta chains drawn from one sample of a study of blood T cell repertoires in COVID-19. Libraries were prepared by immunoSEQ multiplex PCR; TCRdb keeps only in-frame clonotypes and omits some of them. The sample shows approximately 110,000 clones, approximately 84% of them seen only once. Sequencing used peripheral blood. The receptors shown here come from a man aged 50 or older with acute or convalescent COVID-19. The CDR3 runs from the conserved cysteine through the conserved F or W. Fields, in order: clone size, V gene, J gene, D gene, CDR3 DNA, CDR3 protein. The D gene is left open where the match is weak. Clone size appears in some rows only: once, few, many, or a class for an expanded clone.

>NA|TRBV5-1|TRBJ1-6|NA
TGCGCCAGCAGCTTGGAGGGAGGGTCGAATTCACCCCTCCACTTT
CASSLEGGSNSPLHF
>NA|TRBV10-3|TRBJ2-3|TRBD2
TGTGCCATCAGTGTTAGCGGGGAGGGGACAGATACGCAGTATTTT
CAISVSGEGTDTQYF
>NA|TRBV6-5|TRBJ2-7|TRBD1
TGTGCCAGCAGGACAGGGCTTCCCTACGAGCAGTACTTC
CASRTGLPYEQYF
>once|TRBV18|TRBJ2-7|NA
TGTGCCAGCTCTCCGGACAGCTACGAGCAGTACTTC
CASSPDSYEQYF
>NA|TRBV27|TRBJ1-3|NA
TGTGCCAGCAGTTTATCTATGCAGGGGTATGGAAACACCATATATTTT
CASSLSMQGYGNTIYF
>NA|TRBV11-3|TRBJ2-2|NA
TGTGCCAGCAGCTTAGCTAACACCGGGGAGCTGTTTTTT
CASSLANTGELFF
>NA|TRBV2|TRBJ1-1|NA
TGTGCCAGCCGCATTTGGGACAAGAACACTGAAGCTTTCTTT
CASRIWDKNTEAFF
>NA|TRBV5-1|TRBJ1-3|NA
TGCGCCAGCAGCGAGGGCTCGGGAAACACCATATATTTT
CASSEGSGNTIYF
>NA|TRBV9|TRBJ2-2|TRBD1
TGTGCCAGCAGCGTAGGACAGGGGGCGAGAACCGGGGAGCTGTTTTTT
CASSVGQGARTGELFF
>NA|TRBV5-1|TRBJ2-4|NA
TGCGCCAGCAGCCCTGGGGGGTCAGCCAAAAACATTCAGTACTTC
CASSPGGSAKNIQYF
>NA|TRBV9|TRBJ2-3|NA
TGTGCCAGCAGCGAAACGGCGGGTCATGCCACAGATACGCAGTATTTT
CASSETAGHATDTQYF
>NA|TRBV5-1|TRBJ2-3|NA
TGCGCCAGCAGCTTGGGAGGGTTTAGCACAGATACGCAGTATTTT
CASSLGGFSTDTQYF
>NA|TRBV6-1|TRBJ1-1|TRBD1
TGTGCCAGCAGTGTCTCAGCGACAGGGGGCCGCACTGAAGCTTTCTTT
CASSVSATGGRTEAFF
>NA|TRBV3-1/TRBV3-2|TRBJ2-7|NA
TGTGCCAGCAGCCAAGGTCAGATTACCTCCTACGAGCAGTACTTC
CASSQGQITSYEQYF
>NA|TRBV2|TRBJ1-1|NA
TGTGCCAGCAGCGGGACAATGAAAGCTTTCTTT
CASSGTMKAFF
>few|TRBV3-1/TRBV3-2|TRBJ1-2|TRBD1
TGTGCCAGCAGCCAGGTGACAGGGAGCTATGGCTACACCTTC
CASSQVTGSYGYTF
>NA|TRBV9|TRBJ2-7|NA
TGTGCCAGCAGTGCGGGGCCCACGCACTACGAGCAGTACTTC
CASSAGPTHYEQYF
>NA|TRBV9|TRBJ2-5|NA
TGTGCCAGCAGCGGGGGCAAAAGACGCAACCAAGAGACCCAGTACTTC
CASSGGKRRNQETQYF
>once|TRBV28|TRBJ1-2|TRBD1
TGTGCCAGCAGTGATGGACAGGGTGGGTATGGCTACACCTTC
CASSDGQGGYGYTF
>few|TRBV5-5|TRBJ1-1|TRBD1
TGTGCCAGCAGCTTGGGGACAGGGGTGACTGAAGCTTTCTTT
CASSLGTGVTEAFF
>NA|TRBV30|TRBJ1-2|NA
TGTGCCTGGCACGTTCCGGGGGAGGATGGCTACACCTTC
CAWHVPGEDGYTF
>NA|TRBV19|TRBJ1-2|TRBD1
TGTGCCAGTAGAAGGGACAGGGGGAAAGGTGGCTACACCTTC
CASRRDRGKGGYTF
>NA|TRBV5-1|TRBJ1-2|TRBD1
TGCGCCAGCAGCTTGGATCAGGGGGCCTATGGCTACACCTTC
CASSLDQGAYGYTF
>NA|TRBV6-2/TRBV6-3|TRBJ1-1|NA
TGTGCCAGCAGTAACGGAGGGAGTCGCACTGAAGCTTTCTTT
CASSNGGSRTEAFF
>NA|TRBV28|TRBJ1-6|NA
TGTGCCAGCAGTTTGACGCGGCAGGGCAATTCACCCCTCCACTTT
CASSLTRQGNSPLHF
>NA|TRBV14|TRBJ1-6|TRBD1
TGTGCCAGCAGCCAAGGACAGGGCAATATTTATTCACCCCTCCACTTT
CASSQGQGNIYSPLHF
>NA|TRBV6-5|TRBJ2-3|TRBD2
TGTGCCGCCGGGGGGGGGAGTAGGAATACGCAGTATTTT
CAAGGGSRNTQYF
>NA|TRBV2|TRBJ2-7|NA
TGTGCCAGCAGTGAAGCGGAGGTAAGCTCCTACGAGCAGTACTTC
CASSEAEVSSYEQYF
>NA|TRBV11-2|TRBJ2-6|NA
TGTGCCAGCAGCGCCAGGGGCGCCTCTGGGGCCAACGTCCTGACTTTC
CASSARGASGANVLTF
>NA|TRBV19|TRBJ2-2|TRBD1
TGTGCCAGTAGTTCAGGGACAGGGGGCTCCGGGGAGCTGTTTTTT
CASSSGTGGSGELFF
>NA|TRBV4-1|TRBJ1-3|NA
TGCGCCAGCAGCCAACCACCCACCCAGGGGAAAGGAAACACCATATATTTT
CASSQPPTQGKGNTIYF
>NA|TRBV21-1|TRBJ1-5|NA
TGTGCCAGCAGCGCGGGGGGCACGAGCAATCAGCCCCAGCATTTT
CASSAGGTSNQPQHF
>NA|TRBV6-6|TRBJ1-2|TRBD1
TGTGCCAGCAGTTACGAGAGACAGGGTCGGTATGGCTACACCTTC
CASSYERQGRYGYTF
>NA|TRBV4-1|TRBJ2-3|NA
TGCGCCAGCAGCCTCCGCGAGGCAGATACGCAGTATTTT
CASSLREADTQYF
>NA|TRBV19|TRBJ1-5|NA
TGTGCCAGTAGTACAACAGGGTTGGGTCAGCCCCAGCATTTT
CASSTTGLGQPQHF
>few|TRBV5-1|TRBJ2-1|TRBD1
TGCGCCAGCAGCTTGTCCCGCGGACAGGGAGCGGCCAATGAGCAGTTCTTC
CASSLSRGQGAANEQFF
>NA|TRBV5-8|TRBJ1-2|NA
TGTGCCAGCAGCTTTGCGGCCAGGGGCTCAGATGGCTACACCTTC
CASSFAARGSDGYTF
>NA|TRBV19|TRBJ2-7|NA
TGTGCCAGTAGTATCGAAGCCAAATACGAGCAGTACTTC
CASSIEAKYEQYF
>NA|TRBV3-1/TRBV3-2|TRBJ2-3|NA
TGTGCCAGCAGCCGCTACAGCTTTCTATCCCTCCATGGCACAGATACGCAGTATTTT
CASSRYSFLSLHGTDTQYF
>NA|TRBV28|TRBJ1-6|NA
TGTGCCAGCAGCCAAAGCCAGGGTAGGCATTCACCCCTCCACTTT
CASSQSQGRHSPLHF
>NA|TRBV11-2|TRBJ2-5|TRBD1
TGTGCCAGCAGCTTTGAGACAGGGGGCTATTTGGAGACCCAGTACTTC
CASSFETGGYLETQYF
>NA|TRBV28|TRBJ1-5|NA
TGTGCCAGCAGTTTATCGGGGATCAATCAGCCCCAGCATTTT
CASSLSGINQPQHF
>NA|TRBV2|TRBJ1-1|TRBD1
TGTGCCAGCAGAGGACAGGGGGCGGCTGAAGCTTTCTTT
CASRGQGAAEAFF
>NA|TRBV4-1|TRBJ1-1|NA
TGCGCCAGCAGCCCCTTACAGTACACTGAAGCTTTCTTT
CASSPLQYTEAFF
>NA|TRBV28|TRBJ1-5|TRBD1
TGTGCCAGCAGGTCGACAGGGCCCAATCAGCCCCAGCATTTT
CASRSTGPNQPQHF
>NA|TRBV6-2/TRBV6-3|TRBJ2-2|TRBD1
TGTGCCAGCATCCCAGGGGGTCTGGGCACCGGGGAGCTGTTTTTT
CASIPGGLGTGELFF
>NA|TRBV19|TRBJ2-3|TRBD2
TGTGCCAGTAGTGTCCCGGGACTAGCGGGGCCGTACACAGATACGCAGTATTTT
CASSVPGLAGPYTDTQYF
>few|TRBV4-1|TRBJ1-1|TRBD1
TGCGCCAGCAGCCAACCTACAGGGGGCCTTGAAGCTTTCTTT
CASSQPTGGLEAFF
>NA|TRBV30|TRBJ1-2|TRBD1
TGTGCCTGGAGTCAGGGGGCCTCGGGCTATGGCTACACCTTC
CAWSQGASGYGYTF
>NA|TRBV4-2|TRBJ1-4|TRBD1
TGTGCCAGCAGCCAAGATCCCAGGGGGCTCGAAAAACTGTTTTTT
CASSQDPRGLEKLFF
>NA|TRBV24-1|TRBJ1-4|TRBD1
TGTGCCACCAGTGAACAGGGGGCAGGTGAAAAACTGTTTTTT
CATSEQGAGEKLFF
>NA|TRBV2|TRBJ1-1|NA
TGTGCCAGCAGACAATACATGAACACTGAAGCTTTCTTT
CASRQYMNTEAFF
>once|TRBV6-5|TRBJ1-2|TRBD1
TGTGCCAGCATCGACCGGACAGGGAGGTATGGCTACACCTTC
CASIDRTGRYGYTF
>once|TRBV7-3|TRBJ1-6|TRBD1
TGTGCCAGCAGCCTTACGGGACAGGGAAATTCACCCCTCCACTTT
CASSLTGQGNSPLHF
>few|TRBV5-1|TRBJ2-3|TRBD1
TGCGCCAGCAAGACAGGGGGCACAGATACGCAGTATTTT
CASKTGGTDTQYF
>NA|TRBV11-2|TRBJ1-3|NA
TGTGCCAGCAGCTTAGAATTTCGGGGGAACACCATATATTTT
CASSLEFRGNTIYF
>few|TRBV9|TRBJ1-4|TRBD1
TGTGCCAGCAGCCCCCGGACAGGCGGGGATAATGAAAAACTGTTTTTT
CASSPRTGGDNEKLFF
>NA|TRBV15|TRBJ2-5|NA
TGTGCCACCAGCAGAGAGGGGGCTGGACCTAAAGAGACCCAGTACTTC
CATSREGAGPKETQYF
>NA|TRBV5-4|TRBJ2-3|NA
TGTGCCAGCAGCCCGGACAGCCGCACAGATACGCAGTATTTT
CASSPDSRTDTQYF
>NA|TRBV12-3/TRBV12-4|TRBJ1-1|NA
TGTGCCAGCAGTCGACCAGGGGCCACTGAAGCTTTCTTT
CASSRPGATEAFF